These 11 T cell receptor beta chains share one sample of origin, sequenced in a study of blood T cells in healthy people across ages. Then a second PCR, running about 7 to 11 cycles, was carried out with a sample-barcoded 5' primer and a J-beta primer mix. One entry per CDR3 protein results from TCRdb running MiXCR on the 5' RACE reads. This sample has about 600,000 distinct CDR3 sequences, with roughly 48% found just once. The source material was blood. The source is a man aged 80 or over in good health.

Points on this clonotype: A clone one base away is much larger, so this may be a read error. The genes are TRBV6-6 and TRBJ2-4; weak D call: TRBD2 (6 bases). The DNA end favors TRBJ2-5, so the J call may be wrong. The CDR3 totals 15 residues. Germline CDR1 and CDR2: MNHNY and SVGAGI (reference sequence). Here the CDR3 DNA reads TGTGCCAGCAGTTACACTTCGGGCGGGGAAGAGACCCAGTACTTC. Translated, it gives CASSYTSGGEETQYF.

This clonotype came up many times. This chain connects TRBV6-6 to TRBJ1-2; TRBD1 is a possible D gene (6 bases). Germline-derived CDR1 and CDR2 are MNHNY and SVGAGI (reference sequence). The CDR3 length is 13 residues. V lost 5 bases, J lost 4 bases, and 11 bases lay in between. The CDR3 sequence is CASSDVGGYGYTF. The CDR3 DNA reads as TGTGCCAGCAGTGACGTAGGGGGCTATGGCTACACCTTC.

The table lists this clonotype with many counts. DNA for the CDR3: TGCGCCAGCAGCTCGCTGACTAGCGGGGGTACAGATACGCAGTATTTT. As protein: CASSSLTSGGTDTQYF. The chain employs TRBV5-1 and TRBJ2-3; 12 bases map to TRBD2. This CDR3 has 16 amino acids. Trimming at V came to 3 bases and at J to 3 bases, leaving 5 bases not matched to a gene. Germline CDR1 SGHRS, CDR2 YFSETQ.

This clonotype has more than one count but fewer than ten. This chain connects TRBV20-1 to TRBJ2-1; D is possibly TRBD1 (6 bases). Trimming removed 1 base from V and 6 bases from J, with 13 bases in between. CDR1 is DFQATT, CDR2 SNEGSKA, per germline (reference sequence). The CDR3 has 14 residues. This CDR3 reads CSARANRARNEQFF. DNA for the CDR3: TGCAGTGCTAGAGCTAACAGGGCGCGCAATGAGCAGTTCTTC.

This chain connects TRBV4-2 to TRBJ2-1; 9 bases align to TRBD2. CDR1 is LGHNA, CDR2 YNFKEQ, per germline. The CDR3 length is 16 residues. V shed 1 base, J shed 4 bases, and the junction held 5 bases outside the gene matches. This CDR3 reads CASSQGSLAGYNEQFF. The DNA for the CDR3 is TGTGCCAGCAGCCAAGGGAGTCTAGCGGGATACAATGAGCAGTTCTTC.

A single count supports this clonotype. The V and J genes are TRBV20-1 and TRBJ2-4, with 9 bases lining up with TRBD2. This CDR3 has 13 residues. Germline CDR1 reads DFQATT; CDR2 reads SNEGSKA (reference sequence). V was pared by 6 bases and J by 6 bases, with 6 bases of the junction left unmatched. This CDR3 reads CSATLAGLNIQYF. CDR3 nucleotide sequence: TGCAGTGCCACACTAGCGGGCTTAAACATTCAGTACTTC.

This clonotype was counted a few times. J is TRBJ1-6 and V is TRBV7-2; 9 nucleotides line up with TRBD1. Looked up from germline, CDR1 is SGHTA and CDR2 is FQGNSA. This CDR3 spans 14 amino acids. V lost 1 base and J lost 13; bases outside the gene matches: 5. The CDR3 bases are TGTGCCAGCAGCTTAGACGGACAGGGGACGCCCCTCCACTTT. Translated, it gives CASSLDGQGTPLHF.

The rearrangement joins TRBV4-2 to TRBJ1-4, with TRBD1 as a possible D gene (6 bases). The CDR3 loop spans 17 amino acids. Germline V gives CDR1 LGHNA, CDR2 YNFKEQ. Trimming left V 0 bases short and J 7 bases short, with 18 bases between. This CDR3 reads CASSQDWNRESVEKLFF. CDR3 nucleotide sequence: TGTGCCAGCAGCCAAGATTGGAACAGGGAGTCTGTTGAAAAACTGTTTTTT.

This clonotype is a singleton in its sample. The chain has TRBV12-3 or TRBV12-4 and TRBJ2-1, with 11 bases that match TRBD2. Unmatched junction bases numbered 9, after V lost 3 bases and J lost 2 bases. CDR3 length: 18 residues. The DNA for the CDR3 is TGTGCCAGCAGTTTTACTGGGACTAGCGGAAGCGCCTACAATGAGCAGTTCTTC. Protein product: CASSFTGTSGSAYNEQFF.

This clonotype was found a few times. The J gene is TRBJ1-5, the V gene TRBV20-1; perhaps TRBD1 as D (5 bases). Deletions cut 1 base from V and 0 bases from J, with 13 bases between. Per the germline V gene, CDR1 is DFQATT and CDR2 is SNEGSKA (reference sequence). The CDR3 sequence is 16 residues long. This chain's CDR3 is CSARAAGRDSNQPQHF. In DNA form, the CDR3 reads TGCAGTGCTAGAGCGGCAGGGCGAGATAGCAATCAGCCCCAGCATTTT.

The chain uses TRBV5-1 and TRBJ1-1; 9 bases are shared with TRBD1. The CDR3 spans 15 residues. The germline V gene encodes CDR1 SGHRS and CDR2 YFSETQ. V dropped 0 bases and J dropped 4; count of bases not matched to a gene: 4. The CDR3 reads CASSLAGQGFTEAFF. CDR3 bases: TGCGCCAGCAGCTTGGCGGGACAGGGTTTCACTGAAGCTTTCTTT.